This T cell receptor (beta chain) was profiled in a study of graft-versus-host responses after intestinal transplantation (dated by TCRdb to the early 2020s). Turning to the overall study: The transplants that recipients received were multivisceral, liver-intestinal, or isolated intestinal. Every recipient was given anti-thymocyte globulin induction, followed by about 3 years of maintenance tacrolimus and steroids. Graft-versus-host and host-versus-graft alloreactive T cell clones were tracked in the graft, circulation and bone marrow after intestinal transplantation using bulk TCR-beta CDR3 sequencing. Alloreactive clones were identified by sequencing pre-transplant mixed lymphocyte reaction products and comparing them with unstimulated pre-transplant donor and recipient T cells. Of the roughly 26 intestinal transplant recipients enrolled in the cohort, one of whom was a retransplant, 3 patients without pretransplant specimens were excluded. A peak of at least 4% donor T cells among recipient peripheral blood mononuclear cells was the definition used for donor T cell macrochimerism. Rather than being sequenced by the commercial service, samples from a few later patients were sequenced in-house on an Illumina MiSeq and processed with MiXCR. The study at large found these results: In patients with donor T cell macrochimerism, the allografts had high GvH to HvG T cell clonal ratios. GvH clones were detected in recipient bone marrow, and some of these GvH clones were observed earlier in ileal mucosa or blood, consistent with an intestinal mucosal origin. Peak levels of circulating GvH clones were associated with declines in HvG clones early after transplant. The conclusions were limited by the relatively low number and heterogeneity of the intestinal transplant patients.

For this clone: There is no known antigen for this receptor. Base qualities are missing; no much larger clone stands one base away.

What this sample's time point label stands for: cells obtained before transplantation from donor or recipient. CD3+CD4+ and CD3+CD8+ populations were FACS-sorted from unstimulated pre-transplant donor and recipient cells taken from spleen or lymph nodes. The library was built by means of the immunoSEQ multiplex PCR assay. For most patients, genomic DNA was isolated with the Qiagen DNeasy Blood and Tissue Kit and shipped frozen to Adaptive Biotechnologies for TCR sequencing. High-throughput TCR-beta CDR3 sequencing of genomic DNA from most patients was performed by Adaptive Biotechnologies. On the study's bioinformatics: Adaptive's ImmunoSEQ software was the source of the TCR sequencing data for about 20 patients, while a few other patients were processed with MiXCR and VDJtools. CD4 versus CD8 sorting errors were corrected by removing sequences found in both subsets at a frequency ratio below 5:1. CDR3 nucleotide sequences shared between donor and recipient were removed because their origin could not be assigned. At least 2-fold expansion over unstimulated cells and a minimum CFSE-low frequency of 0.002% (template counts) or 0.001% (read counts) were required for clones to be classified as alloreactive. A clone was considered mappable if detected in the sequenced pre-transplant spleen, lymph node, or MLR CFSE-low populations of the donor or recipient. Cumulative frequency of alloreactive clones was calculated as a percentage of all sequences weighted by copy number. TCRdb retrieved this table from immuneACCESS and kept in-frame rearrangements only. Not all clones are present; in checked studies, unresolved V genes account for under half, and no reason is known for the remainder. D and trimming come from the DNA, and the V and J calls and clone size come from that table. This sample holds 75,000 to 100,000 clones; around four fifths were observed only once. Approximately 18% of the sample is held by the ten biggest clonotypes.

This receptor was taken from a human donor who received an intestinal transplant. The sequences come from unstimulated CD8+ T cells sorted from spleen or lymph node cells, collected before intestinal transplant.

The encoded CDR3 is CASRVLAGGPDGELFF. The nucleotides read TGTGCCAGCAGGGTACTAGCGGGGGGCCCGGACGGGGAGCTGTTTTTT. The chain is assembled from TRBV2 and TRBJ2-2, and TRBD2 aligns with 12 junction nucleotides. Trimming takes 6 bases off V and 7 bases off J; junction bases not matched to a gene: 9. The CDR3 runs 16 residues from the cysteine to the phenylalanine. The only DNA kept is the CDR3, 48 bases in frame from the first base. Per the germline V gene, SNHLY is the CDR1 and FYNNEI is the CDR2.